Following are 21 T cell receptor beta chains from one sample sequenced in a study of cytomegalovirus exposure and HLA in healthy donors. Some clones are missing from TCRdb's copy, which holds only in-frame ones; the method was immunoSEQ multiplex PCR. The sample holds about 120,000 clones; roughly 90% are singletons and the top ten take under 6.5%. Sequencing used PBMCs. The origin of the receptors is a woman aged 18-29 years in good health and CMV-seropositive.

This sequence joins TRBV30 and TRBJ2-5, with D possibly being TRBD1 (6 bases). Trimming cost V 0 bases and J 4 bases, with 15 bases left between them. The CDR3 consists of 15 residues. Germline CDR1 reads GTSNPN; CDR2 reads SVGIG (reference sequence). The CDR3: CAWSVQKGRGETQYF. The CDR3 nucleotides read TGTGCCTGGAGTGTACAGAAGGGCAGGGGAGAGACCCAGTACTTC. The full variable domain, rest sourced from reference TRBV30 and TRBJ2-5, is SQTIHQWPATLVQPVGSPLSLECTVEGTSNPNLYWYRQAAGRGLQLLFYSVGIGQISSEVPQNLSASRPQDRQFILSSKKLLLSDSGFYLCAWSVQKGRGETQYFGPGTRLLVL.

The chain combines TRBV11-2 with TRBJ2-7; D possibly corresponds to TRBD2 (6 bases). Trimming removed 4 bases at V and 0 bases at J, with 13 bases between. CDR3 length equals 15 residues. Germline V gene sequence: CDR1 SGHAT, CDR2 FQNNGV. CDR3 bases: TGTGCCAGCAGCTCACCGGGACTTCCCTCCTACGAGCAGTACTTC. The encoded protein is CASSSPGLPSYEQYF.

This clone occurred a few times. The chain joins TRBV18 to TRBJ1-2, with a possible D match to TRBD1 (5 bases). Germline V gene data show CDR1 as KGHSH and CDR2 as LQKENI. The CDR3 loop spans 13 amino acids. Trimming pared 3 bases from V and 3 bases from J, leaving 8 bases between. For the CDR3, the DNA is TGTGCCAGCTCACCCCCGGGGGACTATGGCTACACCTTC. Encoded protein: CASSPPGDYGYTF.

This rearrangement joins TRBV11-1 to TRBJ1-4, with 7 bases lining up with TRBD1. V lost 5 bases to trimming and J lost 8 bases; unmatched junction nucleotides: 8. The CDR3 covers 14 residues. The V gene's germline CDR1 is SGHAT and CDR2 FQDESV (reference sequence). In nucleotides, the CDR3 is TGTGCCAGCAGCGACAGGGCCCTCGGCGAAAAACTGTTTTTT. Protein product: CASSDRALGEKLFF.

The V and J genes are TRBV25-1 and TRBJ2-3; D possibly corresponds to TRBD1 (5 bases). The CDR3 has 12 amino acids. Germline CDR1 is MGHDK and CDR2 is SYGVNS. In DNA form, the CDR3 reads TGTGCTATCCAAGGGGTTACAGATACGCAGTATTTT. This codes for CAIQGVTDTQYF.

The chain has TRBV5-1 and TRBJ2-7; D remains unclear. The CDR3 extends over 12 amino acids. Trimming stripped 4 bases from V and 4 bases from J, with 9 bases between. CDR1 SGHRS and CDR2 YFSETQ come from the germline V gene. CDR3 loop: CASSPEAYEQYF. The CDR3 coding sequence is TGCGCCAGCAGCCCAGAGGCTTACGAGCAGTACTTC.

This chain links TRBV7-6 with TRBJ1-1; D is perhaps TRBD1 (5 bases). The germline V gene has CDR1 SGHVS and CDR2 FNYEAQ. Trimming left V 5 bases short and J 4 bases short, with 14 bases between. The length of the CDR3 is 14 residues. In DNA, the CDR3 is TGTGCCAGCAGCCCAGCGCAGGGTAGCACTGAAGCTTTCTTT. This sequence encodes CASSPAQGSTEAFF.

The chain combines TRBV5-3 with TRBJ1-5, with D possibly matching TRBD1 (5 bases). TRBV5-3 is treated as an ORF (open reading frame) with a function not yet certain. V was trimmed by 4 bases and J by 1 base, leaving 9 bases between them. The CDR3 length is 14 residues. The CDR3 region has the DNA TGTGCCAGAAGCAACGGGGGAAGCAATCAGCCCCAGCATTTT. Its protein product is CARSNGGSNQPQHF.

This chain joins TRBV20-1 and TRBJ2-1; possibly TRBD2 for D (5 bases). This CDR3 region has 11 residues. Germline-derived CDR1 and CDR2 are DFQATT and SNEGSKA (reference sequence). V was cut by 6 bases and J by 6 bases, with 9 bases left in between. This CDR3 reads CSAARGNEQFF. CDR3 nucleotides: TGCAGTGCAGCCCGGGGCAATGAGCAGTTCTTC.

CDR3 loop: CASSSAGSGTDTQYF. CDR3 bases: TGTGCCAGCAGTTCCGCCGGGTCCGGCACAGATACGCAGTATTTT. The chain carries TRBV28 and TRBJ2-3; D is undetermined. Germline CDR1 is MDHEN and CDR2 is SYDVKM. Deletions cut 4 bases from V and 1 base from J, with 12 bases between. The CDR3 runs 15 residues.

In its sample, this clone was seen once. J is TRBJ1-2 and V is TRBV19; TRBD1 agrees at 8 bases. With 0 bases clipped from V and 1 base from J, the junction kept 7 bases outside the gene matches. The CDR3 has 17 residues. CDR1 is LNHDA and CDR2 is SQIVND in the germline V gene (reference sequence). CDR3: CASSIESADRVNYGYTF. The CDR3 region has the DNA TGTGCCAGTAGTATAGAATCGGCGGACAGGGTTAACTATGGCTACACCTTC.

This rearrangement joins TRBV6-1 to TRBJ1-2; 7 bases map to TRBD1. V gave up 4 bases and J gave up 2 bases; unmatched junction bases: 4. The germline CDR1 and CDR2 sequences are MNHNS and SASEGT. This CDR3 is built from 14 residues. The DNA of the CDR3 is TGTGCCAGCAGTGGGGACAGTGGAAACTATGGCTACACCTTC. Protein product: CASSGDSGNYGYTF.

The rearrangement uses TRBV12-5 and TRBJ2-7; TRBD1 agrees at 9 bases. Germline CDR1 LGHNT, CDR2 FRNRAP. CDR3 length equals 15 residues. V was pared by 1 base and J by 0 bases, with 1 base of the junction left unmatched. The CDR3 loop reads CASGLGQGGSYEQYF. CDR3 bases: TGTGCTAGTGGTTTGGGACAGGGGGGCTCCTACGAGCAGTACTTC.

The chain links TRBV25-1 to TRBJ2-3; TRBD2 is a possible D gene (6 bases). CDR3 length equals 14 residues. V gave up 8 bases and J gave up 3 bases, with 15 bases separating them. Germline-derived CDR1 and CDR2 are MGHDK and SYGVNS. As DNA, the CDR3 is TGTGCCAGCGCACAAGGGGACTGGACAGATACGCAGTATTTT. Translation: CASAQGDWTDTQYF.

The chain couples TRBV6-1 to TRBJ1-1, with D possibly TRBD1 on 6 matching bases. Germline CDR1 is MNHNS and CDR2 is SASEGT. The V gene lost 7 bases and the J gene lost 3 bases, with 12 bases spanning the gap. CDR3 size: 13 residues. The DNA for the CDR3 is TGTGCCAGCAAACAGGGTACTTACACTGAAGCTTTCTTT. Translation: CASKQGTYTEAFF.

The V and J genes are TRBV19 and TRBJ1-4; D uncertain. Germline V lookup: CDR1 LNHDA, CDR2 SQIVND (reference sequence). The CDR3 loop spans 14 amino acids. Trimming shortened V by 5 bases and J by 6 bases, and 13 bases separated the two germline ends. Here the CDR3 DNA reads TGTGCCAGTAGTTTTCCGAGGGAGTATGAAAAACTGTTTTTT. Translating gives CASSFPREYEKLFF.

The chain uses TRBV2 and TRBJ2-7, with TRBD2 as a possible D gene (5 bases). The germline CDR1 and CDR2 sequences are SNHLY and FYNNEI. The CDR3 is 12 residues long. V was trimmed by 5 bases and J by 4 bases, leaving 9 bases between them. The CDR3 spells CASSSDFYEQYF. CDR3 in DNA: TGTGCCAGCAGTTCGGACTTTTACGAGCAGTACTTC.

The chain has TRBV18 and TRBJ1-2, with 7 bases identical to TRBD1. The CDR3 is 14 amino acids. Trimming removed 4 bases from V and 5 bases from J; junction bases left unmatched: 7. The germline V gene encodes CDR1 KGHSH and CDR2 LQKENI. The CDR3 sequence is CASSLTGNDYGYTF. CDR3 in DNA: TGTGCCAGCTCACTGACAGGGAATGATTATGGCTACACCTTC.

V usage is TRBV5-1 and J usage is TRBJ2-1, with 9 nucleotides matching TRBD2. CDR3 size: 15 residues. Germline V gene lookup returns CDR1 SGHRS and CDR2 YFSETQ. V gave up 2 bases and J gave up 6 bases; unmatched junction bases: 6. CDR3 sequence reads: CASSLIAGETNEQFF. In nucleotides, the CDR3 is TGCGCCAGCAGCTTAATAGCGGGAGAAACCAATGAGCAGTTCTTC. The whole variable domain, remainder taken from reference TRBV5-1 and TRBJ2-1, is KAGVTQTPRYLIKTRGQQVTLSCSPISGHRSVSWYQQTPGQGLQFLFEYFSETQRNKGNFPGRFSGRQFSNSRSEMNVSTLELGDSALYLCASSLIAGETNEQFFGPGTRLTVL.

This chain uses TRBV2 with TRBJ2-3; a possible D gene is TRBD2 (6 bases). Germline CDR1 is SNHLY and CDR2 is FYNNEI. Trimming stripped 7 bases from V and 0 bases from J, with 11 bases between. There are 14 residues in the CDR3. CDR3 loop: CASTGRGSTDTQYF. CDR3 in DNA: TGTGCCAGCACCGGGCGGGGAAGCACAGATACGCAGTATTTT. The whole variable domain, remainder taken from reference TRBV2 and TRBJ2-3, is EPEVTQTPSHQVTQMGQEVILRCVPISNHLYFYWYRQILGQKVEFLVSFYNNEISEKSEIFDDQFSVERPDGSNFTLKIRSTKLEDSAMYFCASTGRGSTDTQYFGPGTRLTVL.

Written as DNA, the CDR3 is TGTGCCAGCAAGAACAGGGGTAACAATGAGCAGTTCTTC. Translating it yields CASKNRGNNEQFF. This chain uses TRBV2 with TRBJ2-1; 7 nucleotides align to TRBD1. CDR3 length equals 13 residues. Losses at the gene ends were 7 bases for V and 5 bases for J; bases not matched to a gene: 5. Germline V lookup: CDR1 SNHLY, CDR2 FYNNEI.